This TCR beta chain was captured by sequencing in a study of T cell repertoires in cytomegalovirus infection. The wider study: CMV infection and matching HLA type were both indicated by public TCR beta signatures.

TCRdb itself ran the reads through MiXCR, one entry per CDR3 protein. The repertoire holds around 100,000 distinct CDR3 sequences, with approximately 15% as singletons. A remark on this clonotype: Its antigen is as yet unknown.

Germline CDR1 SQVTM, CDR2 ANQGSEA. Between the trimmed V and J ends, which lost 7 bases and 0 bases, there was a span of 14 bases. The CDR3 is made up of 14 amino acids. Study observations and caveats: Cumulative public TCR beta family frequency identified carriers of CMV plus the relevant HLA. In two of eight donors, the top clonotype was HLA-C-restricted CMV-specific.

This chain connects TRBV29-1 to TRBJ2-3, with D possibly being TRBD2 (5 bases). The receptor was isolated from a human donor in good health (CMV status not recorded). Some clones in this sample may be carry-over from other donors' samples. The sample consisted of PBMCs. The CDR3 here is CSAVTKTSTDTQYF. The DNA for the CDR3 is TGCAGCGCCGTGACTAAAACTAGCACAGATACGCAGTATTTT.